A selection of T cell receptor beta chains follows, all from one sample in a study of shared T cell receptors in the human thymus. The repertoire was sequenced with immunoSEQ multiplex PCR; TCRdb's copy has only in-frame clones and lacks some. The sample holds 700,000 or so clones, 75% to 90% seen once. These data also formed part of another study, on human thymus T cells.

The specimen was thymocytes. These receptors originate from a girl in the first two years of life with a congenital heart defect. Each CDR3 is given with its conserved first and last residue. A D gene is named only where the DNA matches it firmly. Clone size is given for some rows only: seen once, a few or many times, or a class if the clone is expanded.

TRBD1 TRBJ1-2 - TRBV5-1 TGCGCCAGCAGCTTGAGGCAGGGGGTCTATGGCTACACCTTC CASSLRQGVYGYTF
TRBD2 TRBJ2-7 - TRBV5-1 TGCGCCAGCAGCCGCGGAAAAGCGGGGGCCTCCTACGAGCAGTACTTC CASSRGKAGASYEQYF
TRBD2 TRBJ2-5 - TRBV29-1 TGCAGCTTGGGGGGGAGAAAAGAGACCCAGTACTTC CSLGGRKETQYF
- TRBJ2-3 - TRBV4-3 TGCGCCAGCAGCCAAGTCTCAGGGAGCACAGATACGCAGTATTTT CASSQVSGSTDTQYF
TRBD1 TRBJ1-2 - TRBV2 TGTGCCAGCAGCAATACGGACAGGGGAAATGGCTACACCTTC CASSNTDRGNGYTF
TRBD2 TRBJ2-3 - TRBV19 TGTGCCAGTAGTCCGTTTTTGCTTTGGGGAAGCGGGGGGGCACGGGGGACCACAGATACGCAGTATTTT CASSPFLLWGSGGARGTTDTQYF
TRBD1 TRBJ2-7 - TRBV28 TGTGCCAGCAGTTTATTCAGGGGGCGGGGTTCCAATTACGAGCAGTACTTC CASSLFRGRGSNYEQYF
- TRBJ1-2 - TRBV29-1 TGCAGCGCCGGGATCGAGGGAGGCTACACCTTC CSAGIEGGYTF
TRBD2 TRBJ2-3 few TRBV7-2 TGTGCCAGCAGATACAGCTCTAGCGGGGGAGGAGATACGCAGTATTTT CASRYSSSGGGDTQYF
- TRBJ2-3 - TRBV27 TGTGCCAGCAGTTTATCTGAACCCCCGCTGGAAAAAGTGGAGGGAAGTCGAGATACGCAGTATTTT CASSLSEPPLEKVEGSRDTQYF
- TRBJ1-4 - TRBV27 TGTGCCAGCAGACGACTTAGAACTAATGAAAAACTGTTTTTT CASRRLRTNEKLFF
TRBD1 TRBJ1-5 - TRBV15 TGTGCCACCAGCAGAGATCCGACGCGTGGGGCAGGGGGCGGACAGCCCCAGCATTTT CATSRDPTRGAGGGQPQHF
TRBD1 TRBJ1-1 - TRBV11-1 TGTGCCAGCAGCTTCTGGACAGGGAGCCCCCCGAACACTGAAGCTTTCTTT CASSFWTGSPPNTEAFF
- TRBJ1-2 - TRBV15 TGTGCCACCAGCTGGGGGACACACCCATCTCCTAACTATGGCTACACCTTC CATSWGTHPSPNYGYTF
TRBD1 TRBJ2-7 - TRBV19 TGTGCCAGTAGTGGGCCGGACAGGACCCTCCGCGAGCAGTACTTC CASSGPDRTLREQYF
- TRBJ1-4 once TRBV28 TGTGCCAGCCGCGGGGGTGGGGAAAAACTGTTTTTT CASRGGGEKLFF
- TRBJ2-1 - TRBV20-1 TGCAGTGCTCTCGACAGTGGTGAACAGTTCTTC CSALDSGEQFF
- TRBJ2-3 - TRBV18 TGTGCCAGCTCACCGCGGACAGCGCCTAGCACAGATACGCAGTATTTT CASSPRTAPSTDTQYF
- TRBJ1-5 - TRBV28 TGTGCCAGCAGCTGTGCGGATCAGCCCCAGCATTTT CASSCADQPQHF
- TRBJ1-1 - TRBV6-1 TGTGCCAGCAGTGAACCCTTCAAGAGGAACACTGAAGCTTTCTTT CASSEPFKRNTEAFF
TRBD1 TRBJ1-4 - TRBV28 TGTGCCAGCAGTTTATCGGGAGGGGGCCGTTATGAAAAACTGTTTTTT CASSLSGGGRYEKLFF
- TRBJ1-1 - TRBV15 TGTGCCACCAGCAGAGAGGGGGGGGGCAAGAACACTGAAGCTTTCTTT CATSREGGGKNTEAFF
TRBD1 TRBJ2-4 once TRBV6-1 TGTGCCAGCAGTGAAGGGCGACAGGGGAAGGCCAAAAACATTCAGTACTTC CASSEGRQGKAKNIQYF
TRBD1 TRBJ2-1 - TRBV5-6 TGTGCCAGCCTCTCGGGGACAGGGGGAAATGAGCAGTTCTTC CASLSGTGGNEQFF
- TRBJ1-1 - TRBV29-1 TGCAGCGGGAGCCGGGACTCCACAGAAGCTTTCTTT CSGSRDSTEAFF
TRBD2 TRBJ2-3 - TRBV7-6 TGTGCCAGCAGCTTAGGGACGGGGGGGCCCCCAGATACGCAGTATTTT CASSLGTGGPPDTQYF
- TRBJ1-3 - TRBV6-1 TGTGCCAGCAGCCATTTCGACAGAGCTGGAAACACCATATATTTT CASSHFDRAGNTIYF
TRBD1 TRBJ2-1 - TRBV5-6 TGTGCCAGCAGCCCCCTACCCCGAGGGACAGAGCCTTACAATGAGCAGTTCTTC CASSPLPRGTEPYNEQFF
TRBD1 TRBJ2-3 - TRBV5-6 TGTGCCAGCAGCTTGGAGGCAGGGGGCCACCTCACAGATACGCAGTATTTT CASSLEAGGHLTDTQYF
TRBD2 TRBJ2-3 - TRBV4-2 TGTGCCAGCAGCCAAGATCATTCAGATGGGCGGGCGGGGGAGACGCAGTATTTT CASSQDHSDGRAGETQYF
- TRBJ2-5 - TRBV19 TGTGCCAGTAGGAATACCGGACAAGCGTACTTC CASRNTGQAYF
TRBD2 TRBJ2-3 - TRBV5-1 TGCGCCAGCAGCTTGAGCTCGAGGCTAGCGGGGGGCCACCCGGCCGCAGATACGCAGTATTTT CASSLSSRLAGGHPAADTQYF
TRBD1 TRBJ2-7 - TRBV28 TGTGCCACCCGCCCACCAACCCCACCGGGACAGCCCTACGAGCAGTACTTC CATRPPTPPGQPYEQYF
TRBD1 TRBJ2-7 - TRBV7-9 TGTGCCAGCAGCTTAGCGACCAGAGGGGGCGAATTTGGGCAGTACTTC CASSLATRGGEFGQYF
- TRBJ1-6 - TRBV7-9 TGTGCCAGCAGCTTACCCCCCGGAACAGGGTATAATTCACCCCTCCACTTT CASSLPPGTGYNSPLHF
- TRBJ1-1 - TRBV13 TGTGCCAGCAGCCTACCCGGGAAGGAGGACACTGAAGCTTTCTTT CASSLPGKEDTEAFF
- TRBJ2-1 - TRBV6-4 TGTGCCAGCAGTGACTCGAACGGTGAGCAGTTCTTC CASSDSNGEQFF
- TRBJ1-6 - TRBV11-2 TGTGCCAGCAGCTTAGAGGGACACCCCACCTATAATTCACCCCTCCACTTT CASSLEGHPTYNSPLHF
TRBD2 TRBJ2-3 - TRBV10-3 TGTGCCATCAGTCAGACTAGCGGGGGGGTAAGCACAGATACGCAGTATTTT CAISQTSGGVSTDTQYF
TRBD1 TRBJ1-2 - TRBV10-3 TGTGCCATCAGTGAGGGAACAACACAGGGGGACTATGGCTACACCTTC CAISEGTTQGDYGYTF
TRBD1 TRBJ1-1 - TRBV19 TGTGCCAGTAACCAGGACAGGGAGAACACTGAAGCTTTCTTT CASNQDRENTEAFF
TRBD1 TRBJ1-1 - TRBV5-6 TGTGCCAGCAGCCGGACCGGGACAGGGTCACATGGGAACACTGAAGCTTTCTTT CASSRTGTGSHGNTEAFF
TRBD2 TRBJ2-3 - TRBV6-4 TGTGCCAGCAGACTATCTAGCGGGGGGCGATATACGCAGTATTTT CASRLSSGGRYTQYF
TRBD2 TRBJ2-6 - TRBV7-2 TGTGCCAGCACTGGCGGGAGGGGGGTCGCCTCTCTACGGGCCAACGTCCTGACTTTC CASTGGRGVASLRANVLTF